One sample yielded the 25 T cell receptor beta chains listed below, sequenced in a study of Ad26.COV2.S vaccination and SARS-CoV-2 variants. TCRdb keeps only in-frame clones here, not all; method: immunoSEQ multiplex PCR. Of 350,000 to 450,000 clones in the sample, 90% to 95% were seen once. Specimen: peripheral blood, collected after recovery from COVID-19. The receptors were sampled from a human donor who had recovered from COVID-19.

The chain links TRBV24-1 to TRBJ1-2; D ambiguous. V gave up 6 bases and J gave up 4 bases, with 8 bases separating them. CDR3 size: 12 residues. The germline gives CDR1 KGHDR, CDR2 SFDVKD. CDR3 residues: CATSLELYGYTF. CDR3 sequence (DNA): TGTGCCACCAGTCTGGAACTCTATGGCTACACCTTC.

This CDR3 is CASSVTGTYEQYF. The CDR3 nucleotides read TGCGCCAGCAGTGTCACAGGGACCTACGAGCAGTACTTC. This chain uses TRBV10-2 with TRBJ2-7; D might be TRBD1 (6 bases). V lost 4 bases, J lost 2 bases, and 9 bases lay in between. CDR3 length: 13 residues. The germline CDR1 and CDR2 sequences are WSHSY and SAAADI.

The chain joins TRBV6-5 to TRBJ2-3, with D tentatively TRBD1 or TRBD2 (6 bases each). The CDR3 has 15 amino acids. With 2 bases removed from V and 5 bases from J, the gap between germline ends came to 14 bases. From germline, CDR1 is MNHEY and CDR2 SVGAGI. The CDR3 loop reads CASSYGGPVGDTQYF. CDR3 nucleotides: TGTGCCAGCAGTTACGGGGGGCCGGTTGGAGATACGCAGTATTTT.

The chain uses TRBV5-5 and TRBJ2-5, with 7 positions matching TRBD2. CDR3 length: 16 amino acids. Germline trimming cut 0 bases from V and 2 bases from J; bases unmatched to any gene: 7. Germline V CDR1 and CDR2: SGHKS, YYEKEE (reference sequence). CDR3 sequence: CASSLDTPGGQETQYF. The DNA of the CDR3 is TGTGCCAGCAGCTTGGACACCCCGGGGGGACAAGAGACCCAGTACTTC. Full variable domain (remainder filled in from reference TRBV5-5 and TRBJ2-5): DAGVTQSPTHLIKTRGQQVTLRCSPISGHKSVSWYQQVLGQGPQFIFQYYEKEERGRGNFPDRFSARQFPNYSSELNVNALLLGDSALYLCASSLDTPGGQETQYFGPGTRLLVL.

This clone is large within its sample. The CDR3 region is CASSPVSYEQYF. The CDR3 DNA sequence: TGTGCCAGCAGCCCCGTCTCCTACGAGCAGTACTTC. This chain uses TRBV7-9 with TRBJ2-7, with unresolved D. The CDR3 is 12 amino acids. Trimming removed 5 bases at V and 0 bases at J, with 5 bases between. Germline assignment: CDR1 SEHNR and CDR2 FQNEAQ (reference sequence).

This clone appeared a single time. DNA for the CDR3: TGTGCCAGCAGTTACTCCTTGGGGCGGGTCACAGATACGCAGTATTTT. It specifies CASSYSLGRVTDTQYF. The J gene is TRBJ2-3, the V gene TRBV6-5, with D perhaps TRBD1 or TRBD2 (5 bases each). The length of the CDR3 is 16 residues. Germline V gives CDR1 MNHEY, CDR2 SVGAGI. The V end was cut by 0 bases, the J end by 2 bases, with 12 bases between.

The chain joins TRBV18 to TRBJ1-5; no firm D call. The CDR3 totals 15 residues. The ends were cut back, 3 bases at V and 6 bases at J, with 15 bases in the middle. CDR1 and CDR2 (germline): KGHSH, LQKENI. In DNA form, the CDR3 reads TGTGCCAGCTCACCGGATGAGGGTTCTTTTCAGCCCCAGCATTTT. Translated, it gives CASSPDEGSFQPQHF.

The rearrangement links TRBV9 to TRBJ2-5; TRBD2 agrees at 15 bases. Germline CDR1 reads SGDLS; CDR2 reads YYNGEE. This CDR3 comprises 16 residues. With V trimmed by 3 bases and J by 5 bases, 5 bases remained unmatched. CDR3 bases: TGTGCCAGCAGCGGGACTAGCGGGGGGGCCGGGGAGACCCAGTACTTC. The encoded protein is CASSGTSGGAGETQYF.

The V gene is TRBV18, the J gene TRBJ2-2, with 10 bases lining up with TRBD2. The CDR3 length is 16 residues. Germline-derived CDR1 and CDR2 are KGHSH and LQKENI. V lost 5 bases to trimming and J lost 1 base; unmatched junction nucleotides: 4. Here the CDR3 reads CASSSSGGENTGELFF. CDR3 bases: TGTGCCAGCTCATCCAGCGGGGGGGAGAACACCGGGGAGCTGTTTTTT.

This chain joins TRBV29-1 and TRBJ1-3; D gene uncertain. The V end was cut by 2 bases, the J end by 7 bases, with 12 bases between. The CDR3 length is 13 residues. Germline V gene lookup returns CDR1 SQVTM and CDR2 ANQGSEA. CDR3 in DNA: TGCAGCGTTGAATGGACTCCCGGGAACACCATATATTTT. Translating it yields CSVEWTPGNTIYF.

This chain joins TRBV3-1 (or the pseudogene TRBV3-2) and TRBJ2-7; D call uncertain. This CDR3 is built from 20 residues. CDR1 and CDR2 (germline): LGHDT, YNNKEL (reference sequence). V lost 4 bases, J lost 1 base, and 29 bases lay in between. The CDR3 DNA reads as TGTGCCAGCAGCCCGCACCGGAACAGAGACTCCCAAACCCTATCCTACGAGCAGTACTTC. Translation gives CASSPHRNRDSQTLSYEQYF.

The chain is built from TRBV18 and TRBJ1-1, with 7 bases aligning to TRBD1. The V segment lost 4 bases and the J segment 7 bases; nucleotides outside the gene matches: 9. Germline V gene data show CDR1 as KGHSH and CDR2 as LQKENI. This CDR3 comprises 14 residues. This CDR3 reads CASSLREGAYEAFF. The CDR3 DNA follows: TGTGCCAGCTCACTCCGGGAGGGGGCCTATGAAGCTTTCTTT.

This clone has a single count. The chain has TRBV11-2 and TRBJ1-4; 9 nucleotides match TRBD1. The trim removed 2 bases at V and 7 bases at J, leaving 14 bases unmatched. This CDR3 has 18 residues. Germline loops: CDR1 SGHAT, CDR2 FQNNGV. The CDR3 region is CASSLSSRRDRASEKLFF. The CDR3 bases are TGTGCCAGCAGCTTATCATCGCGCCGGGACAGGGCGAGTGAAAAACTGTTTTTT.

The rearrangement uses TRBV18 and TRBJ2-7; D not certain. The length of the CDR3 is 13 residues. V shed 0 bases and J shed 1 base, with 4 bases lying between them. From germline, CDR1 is KGHSH and CDR2 LQKENI. CDR3 region: CASSPPHSYEQYF. For the CDR3, the DNA is TGTGCCAGCTCACCACCCCATTCCTACGAGCAGTACTTC.

V usage is TRBV19 and J usage is TRBJ2-6; tentatively, D is TRBD1 or TRBD2 (6 bases each). Germline V gene sequence: CDR1 LNHDA, CDR2 SQIVND (reference sequence). The CDR3 contains 17 residues. The V end lost 5 bases, the J end lost 4 bases, and 18 bases lay between the germline ends. The CDR3 loop reads CASSVVRGAAGANVLTF. The DNA of the CDR3 is TGTGCCAGTAGTGTCGTGAGGGGGGCTGCAGGGGCCAACGTCCTGACTTTC.

This chain uses TRBV20-1 with TRBJ1-2; 9 bases line up with TRBD1. This CDR3 has 19 amino acids. V lost 3 bases to trimming and J lost 6 bases; unmatched junction nucleotides: 23. CDR1 and CDR2 (germline): DFQATT, SNEGSKA (reference sequence). CDR3 protein: CSASHHLGGTGIRMDGYTF. The CDR3 DNA is TGCAGTGCTAGTCACCACCTCGGAGGGACAGGGATAAGGATGGATGGCTACACCTTC.

The sample holds a few counts of this clone. The rearrangement links TRBV19 to TRBJ2-1; a possible D gene is TRBD2 (6 bases). The V and J ends lost 1 base and 4 bases respectively, with 11 bases between them. CDR1 is LNHDA and CDR2 is SQIVND in the germline V gene (reference sequence). The length of the CDR3 is 15 residues. This chain's CDR3 is CASSIGAGLYNEQFF. CDR3 DNA: TGTGCCAGTAGTATAGGGGCGGGGCTGTACAATGAGCAGTTCTTC. The variable domain in full, with the rest retrieved from reference TRBV19 and TRBJ2-1, is DGGITQSPKYLFRKEGQNVTLSCEQNLNHDAMYWYRQDPGQGLRLIYYSQIVNDFQKGDIAEGYSVSREKKESFPLTVTSAQKNPTAFYLCASSIGAGLYNEQFFGPGTRLTVL.

The chain couples TRBV7-9 to TRBJ2-7; D may correspond to TRBD1 or TRBD2 (7 bases each). Between the trimmed V and J ends, which lost 1 base and 7 bases, there was a span of 17 bases. CDR1 is SEHNR, CDR2 FQNEAQ, per germline (reference sequence). The CDR3 extends over 15 amino acids. CDR3 nucleotides: TGTGCCAGCAGCTTAGGGGCAGGGGGGGCGGATGAGCAGTACTTC. Translation: CASSLGAGGADEQYF.

The rearrangement uses TRBV6-5 and TRBJ2-5; either TRBD1 or TRBD2 may fit D (5 bases each). CDR1 is MNHEY, CDR2 SVGAGI, per germline. The CDR3 is 12 residues long. The ends were cut back, 6 bases at V and 9 bases at J, with 14 bases in the middle. CDR3 amino acids: CASREVLGAQYF. CDR3 DNA: TGTGCCAGCAGAGAGGTTCTGGGGGCCCAGTACTTC.

This chain links TRBV6-5 with TRBJ2-2, with a tentative D call TRBD1 (6 bases). V dropped 6 bases and J dropped 4 bases, with 12 bases sitting between them. Looked up from germline, CDR1 is MNHEY and CDR2 is SVGAGI. The length of the CDR3 is 14 residues. Written as DNA, the CDR3 is TGTGCCAGCAGGACGCAGGGGCGCACCGGGGAGCTGTTTTTT. This encodes CASRTQGRTGELFF.

This clone showed up just once. The V gene is TRBV18, the J gene TRBJ2-5; TRBD2 aligns across 7 bases. V was pared by 3 bases and J by 2 bases, with 9 bases of the junction left unmatched. This CDR3 is built from 16 residues. Per germline, CDR1 KGHSH and CDR2 LQKENI. CDR3 DNA: TGTGCCAGCTCACCTTCTTCCCGGGGGGTACAAGAGACCCAGTACTTC. Its translation: CASSPSSRGVQETQYF.

The V and J genes are TRBV19 and TRBJ2-3; D is possibly TRBD2 (5 bases). The CDR3 consists of 13 residues. Trimming pared 5 bases from V and 4 bases from J, leaving 10 bases between. Germline values: CDR1 LNHDA, CDR2 SQIVND (reference sequence). CDR3 in amino acids: CASSYGVADTQYF. The CDR3 coding sequence is TGTGCCAGTAGTTACGGGGTGGCAGATACGCAGTATTTT.

The J gene is TRBJ2-7, the V gene TRBV7-6, with TRBD2 identical over 10 bases. Trimming at V came to 8 bases and at J to 5 bases, leaving 9 bases not matched to a gene. The germline CDR1 and CDR2 sequences are SGHVS and FNYEAQ. This CDR3 comprises 14 residues. The CDR3 reads CASSIAGGRDEQYF. The CDR3 DNA reads as TGTGCCAGCTCAATAGCGGGGGGAAGGGACGAGCAGTACTTC.

This clone was seen once. This chain links TRBV12-3 or TRBV12-4 with TRBJ1-2; D is unclear. The CDR3 is 11 amino acids. V dropped 5 bases and J dropped 6 bases, with 7 bases sitting between them. The CDR3 nucleotides are TGTGCCAGCAGTGCTGGACATGGCTACACCTTC. Its translation: CASSAGHGYTF.

The gene calls are TRBV6-6 and TRBJ1-6; a possible D gene is TRBD1 (5 bases). The length of the CDR3 is 15 residues. Germline V CDR1 and CDR2: MNHNY, SVGAGI (reference sequence). With 1 base removed from V and 10 bases from J, the gap between germline ends came to 14 bases. The CDR3 sequence is CASSYLDISASPLHF. CDR3 bases: TGTGCCAGCAGTTACTTGGACATTTCGGCATCACCCCTCCACTTT.